The next 26 T cell receptor beta chains were all read from a single sample in a study of patients and donors after allogeneic stem cell transplantation. Each CDR3 protein is one row after TCRdb ran MiXCR on the RT-PCR reads. The sample has 200,000 to 250,000 distinct CDR3 sequences, less than 50% seen once; the top ten hold under 14%. Sequences were obtained from blood, either unsorted or a sorted T cell fraction (not recorded which). These receptors all stem from a human donor who was either an allogeneic HSCT recipient or a stem cell or donor lymphocyte infusion donor (not recorded which). It is not recorded whose cells these are; they may come from a transplant donor.

CDR3 DNA sequence: TGTGCCAGCAGCCCCCCAAAGGGACAGGGGGAGATTCAGCCCCAGCATTTT. Translation: CASSPPKGQGEIQPQHF. The chain joins TRBV5-6 to TRBJ1-5; 11 positions agree with TRBD1. J was trimmed by 6 bases and V by 4 bases; bases with no gene match: 12. Per the germline V gene, CDR1 is SGHDT and CDR2 is YYEEEE. The CDR3 is made up of 17 amino acids.

The V gene is TRBV4-1, the J gene TRBJ1-5; 8 bases align to TRBD1. The CDR3 contains 14 residues. V was clipped by 5 bases and J by 7 bases; unmatched bases: 7. Per the germline V gene, CDR1 is MGHRA and CDR2 is YSYEKL. DNA for the CDR3: TGCGCCAGCAGCTTACAGGGGGAAGGGCAGCCCCAGCATTTT. Amino acids: CASSLQGEGQPQHF.

V usage is TRBV10-3 and J usage is TRBJ2-7, with 10 bases that match TRBD2. Germline trimming cut 8 bases from V and 6 bases from J; bases unmatched to any gene: 7. From germline, CDR1 is ENHRY and CDR2 SYGVKD. This CDR3 region has 13 residues. CDR3 sequence: CAIGGLAFREQYF. The CDR3 DNA reads as TGTGCCATCGGGGGACTAGCGTTCCGCGAGCAGTACTTC.

The chain has TRBV3-1 and TRBJ2-2; D uncertain. V lost 3 bases and J 3 bases, leaving 11 bases between the germline ends. CDR1 is LGHDT and CDR2 is YNNKEL in the germline V gene (reference sequence). CDR3 length: 15 amino acids. CDR3 in amino acids: CASSQPALDTGELFF. CDR3 in DNA: TGTGCCAGCAGCCAGCCAGCTTTGGACACCGGGGAGCTGTTTTTT.

This clonotype was seen a handful of times. The V call is TRBV9, the J call TRBJ1-3; D is ambiguous. The germline CDR1 and CDR2 sequences are SGDLS and YYNGEE. V lost 4 bases to trimming and J lost 2 bases, with 13 bases between them. This CDR3 spans 15 amino acids. CDR3 coding DNA: TGTGCCAGCAGCTCCCGGTTCGAACCTGGAAACACCATATATTTT. This codes for CASSSRFEPGNTIYF.

V is TRBV11-2 and J is TRBJ2-3; D unclear. The CDR3 covers 12 residues. Germline V gene lookup returns CDR1 SGHAT and CDR2 FQNNGV. Between the trimmed V and J ends, which lost 0 bases and 8 bases, there was a span of 6 bases. CDR3 amino acids: CASSLDGPTQYF. CDR3 coding DNA: TGTGCCAGCAGCTTAGATGGGCCTACGCAGTATTTT.

This clonotype was detected only a few times. The genes are TRBV7-2 and TRBJ2-2, with D maybe TRBD2 (6 bases). Trimming shortened V by 10 bases and J by 0 bases, and 15 bases separated the two germline ends. Germline V gives CDR1 SGHTA, CDR2 FQGNSA. The CDR3 extends over 15 amino acids. The CDR3 is CATLTGSSNTGELFF. The CDR3 DNA sequence: TGTGCCACTTTGACCGGGAGCTCGAACACCGGGGAGCTGTTTTTT.

This clonotype was seen once. The chain couples TRBV3-1 to TRBJ1-4; D is undetermined. The V gene's germline CDR1 is LGHDT and CDR2 YNNKEL (reference sequence). The length of the CDR3 is 14 residues. V dropped 4 bases and J dropped 4 bases, with 10 bases sitting between them. The CDR3 sequence is CASSPTSHNEKLFF. In nucleotides, the CDR3 is TGTGCCAGCAGCCCCACAAGTCATAATGAAAAACTGTTTTTT.

The V gene is TRBV28, the J gene TRBJ2-5; maybe TRBD2 (7 bases). The length of the CDR3 is 15 residues. V was trimmed by 2 bases and J by 5 bases, leaving 15 bases between them. CDR1 is MDHEN and CDR2 is SYDVKM in the germline V gene. CDR3 nucleotides: TGTGCCAGCAGTTTAGGGGGGGCCCCGAAGGAGACCCAGTACTTC. Translated, it gives CASSLGGAPKETQYF.

The V gene is TRBV7-8, the J gene TRBJ1-2; D not certain. V lost 3 bases to trimming and J lost 3 bases, with 11 bases between them. CDR1 is SGHVS and CDR2 is FQNEAQ in the germline V gene. CDR3 length equals 14 residues. The CDR3 region has the DNA TGTGCCAGCAGCTTTGAAAACGGGGACTATGGCTACACCTTC. Protein: CASSFENGDYGYTF.

This rearrangement joins TRBV6-6 to TRBJ1-1, with TRBD1 matching over 9 bases. Germline values: CDR1 MNHNY, CDR2 SVGAGI (reference sequence). The CDR3 covers 16 residues. The ends lost 2 bases at V and 1 base at J; junction bases unmatched: 5. The CDR3 protein is CASSYGQGKWNTEAFF. In nucleotides, the CDR3 is TGTGCCAGCAGTTACGGACAGGGGAAATGGAACACTGAAGCTTTCTTT.

V is TRBV5-1 and J is TRBJ1-1; D may be TRBD1 (5 bases). Germline loops: CDR1 SGHRS, CDR2 YFSETQ. The CDR3 length is 15 residues. V dropped 0 bases and J dropped 0 bases, with 9 bases sitting between them. The CDR3 DNA reads TGCGCCAGCAGCTTGGTTGGGGCCATGAACACTGAAGCTTTCTTT. It yields the protein CASSLVGAMNTEAFF. Full variable domain (missing parts from reference TRBV5-1 and TRBJ1-1): KAGVTQTPRYLIKTRGQQVTLSCSPISGHRSVSWYQQTPGQGLQFLFEYFSETQRNKGNFPGRFSGRQFSNSRSEMNVSTLELGDSALYLCASSLVGAMNTEAFFGQGTRLTVV.

This clonotype has more than one count but fewer than ten. The rearrangement links TRBV10-3 to TRBJ1-2, with no clear D. Germline V gives CDR1 ENHRY, CDR2 SYGVKD. V lost 3 bases and J 2 bases, leaving 10 bases between the germline ends. This CDR3 is built from 14 residues. In DNA form, the CDR3 reads TGTGCCATCAGTGATCCGGCAGCAAACTATGGCTACACCTTC. Residues: CAISDPAANYGYTF.

The count of this clonotype is one. At one of its ends the junction is not consistent with the germline gene, which may arise from a read error. This rearrangement joins TRBV6-5 to TRBJ2-1, with 11 bases lining up with TRBD2. This CDR3 region has 15 residues. Germline CDR1 is MNHEY and CDR2 is SVGAGI. CDR3 loop: CASSKLAGANNKQFF. The CDR3 DNA is TGTGCCAGCAGTAAACTAGCGGGGGCCAACAATAAGCAGTTCTTC.

V is TRBV30 and J is TRBJ2-7, with D hard to call. The CDR3 loop spans 14 amino acids. The germline gives CDR1 GTSNPN, CDR2 SVGIG (reference sequence). Trimming removed 4 bases at V and 1 base at J, with 14 bases between. This CDR3 is CAWKAIPRSYEQYF. CDR3 nucleotides: TGTGCCTGGAAAGCCATCCCCAGGTCCTACGAGCAGTACTTC.

This clonotype has only a few counts. V usage is TRBV5-5 and J usage is TRBJ1-2, with 7 bases fitting TRBD1. The germline V gene has CDR1 SGHKS and CDR2 YYEKEE (reference sequence). The J segment lost 0 bases and the V segment lost 4 bases, leaving 6 bases of the junction unmatched. CDR3 length: 15 residues. CDR3 bases: TGTGCCAGCAGCCCGATCGGGACAGCTAACTATGGCTACACCTTC. Its translation: CASSPIGTANYGYTF. The full variable domain, in which reference TRBV5-5 and TRBJ1-2 provide the parts outside the CDR3, is DAGVTQSPTHLIKTRGQQVTLRCSPISGHKSVSWYQQVLGQGPQFIFQYYEKEERGRGNFPDRFSARQFPNYSSELNVNALLLGDSALYLCASSPIGTANYGYTFGSGTRLTVV.

This clonotype was picked up a small number of times. V gene TRBV6-5 combines with J gene TRBJ2-3; D may be TRBD2 (7 bases). CDR3 length: 15 amino acids. CDR1 and CDR2 (germline): MNHEY, SVGAGI. V was clipped by 0 bases and J by 4 bases, with 11 bases between them. The CDR3 sequence is CASSYSGGQADTQYF. In DNA, the CDR3 is TGTGCCAGCAGTTACTCGGGGGGGCAAGCAGATACGCAGTATTTT.

This clonotype occurred once. The rearrangement links TRBV3-1 to TRBJ2-3; weak D call: TRBD2 (6 bases). Germline values: CDR1 LGHDT, CDR2 YNNKEL (reference sequence). Between the trimmed V and J ends, which lost 6 bases and 0 bases, there was a span of 19 bases. This CDR3 is 17 amino acids long. In DNA form, the CDR3 reads TGTGCCAGCAGTCCTGGGAGAGGCGGGGTGAGCACAGATACGCAGTATTTT. The encoded protein is CASSPGRGGVSTDTQYF.

This clonotype was recorded a few times. This sequence joins TRBV12-3 or TRBV12-4 and TRBJ1-4; no firm D call. Trimming removed 1 base at V and 7 bases at J, with 13 bases between. The CDR3 has 15 residues. In DNA, the CDR3 is TGTGCCAGCAGTTTAGGGGTGGGTGTCGGTGAAAAACTGTTTTTT. It translates to CASSLGVGVGEKLFF.

This rearrangement joins TRBV5-1 to TRBJ1-2, with unresolved D. Germline CDR1 is SGHRS and CDR2 is YFSETQ. The CDR3 runs to 16 residues. Trimming stripped 1 base from V and 1 base from J, with 14 bases between. The CDR3 DNA reads as TGCGCCAGCAGCTTGAGTTCCCGGCCTCATAACTATGGCTACACCTTC. It is translated as CASSLSSRPHNYGYTF.

The chain employs TRBV10-3 and TRBJ2-7; D ambiguous. The germline CDR1 and CDR2 sequences are ENHRY and SYGVKD. This CDR3 contains 12 residues. Trimming shortened V by 8 bases and J by 2 bases, and 10 bases separated the two germline ends. This chain's CDR3 is CAISPGPYEQYF. Here the CDR3 DNA reads TGTGCCATCTCCCCCGGCCCCTACGAGCAGTACTTC.

This clonotype appeared a few times. V is TRBV20-1 and J is TRBJ2-2; D uncertain. Trimming cost V 5 bases and J 7 bases, with 5 bases left between them. Germline assignment: CDR1 DFQATT and CDR2 SNEGSKA (reference sequence). The CDR3 has 10 residues. DNA of the CDR3: TGCAGTGCTGGGGACGGGGAGCTGTTTTTT. Translation: CSAGDGELFF.

The chain carries TRBV29-1 and TRBJ2-1, with a weak D call TRBD1 (6 bases). The CDR3 is 13 amino acids. From germline, CDR1 is SQVTM and CDR2 ANQGSEA. V shed 4 bases and J shed 3 bases, with 10 bases lying between them. CDR3 coding DNA: TGCAGCGTTGCCAGGGGTGTCTACAATGAGCAGTTCTTC. Translating gives CSVARGVYNEQFF.

The rearrangement joins TRBV7-9 to TRBJ2-7; possibly TRBD2 for D (5 bases). CDR1 and CDR2 (germline): SEHNR, FQNEAQ (reference sequence). There are 14 residues in the CDR3. Trimming removed 4 bases at V and 5 bases at J, with 15 bases between. Here the CDR3 DNA reads TGTGCCAGCAGCTCCCGCGAGGGCGTGAACGAGCAGTACTTC. Amino acid sequence: CASSSREGVNEQYF.

This chain uses TRBV5-1 with TRBJ1-2; 10 bases agree with TRBD1. This CDR3 comprises 15 residues. Germline V lookup: CDR1 SGHRS, CDR2 YFSETQ. V lost 3 bases, J lost 5 bases, and 7 bases stayed unmatched. The CDR3 DNA sequence: TGCGCCAGCAGCTACCAAGGGGACAGGGGTTATGGCTACACCTTC. Amino acids: CASSYQGDRGYGYTF.

The chain has TRBV5-1 and TRBJ1-2; D is uncertain. The CDR3 consists of 14 residues. Germline CDR1 reads SGHRS; CDR2 reads YFSETQ. The V end was cut by 0 bases, the J end by 5 bases, with 11 bases between. The CDR3 nucleotides are TGCGCCAGCAGCTTGGAAGCGGGGATTTATGGCTACACCTTC. It translates to CASSLEAGIYGYTF. The complete variable domain, with remaining parts taken from reference TRBV5-1 and TRBJ1-2, reads KAGVTQTPRYLIKTRGQQVTLSCSPISGHRSVSWYQQTPGQGLQFLFEYFSETQRNKGNFPGRFSGRQFSNSRSEMNVSTLELGDSALYLCASSLEAGIYGYTFGSGTRLTVV.